Given below is one T cell receptor (beta chain) in context. Antigen: not known. This CDR3 has 15 residues. Germline V gives CDR1 MNHEY, CDR2 SVGAGI. The V end lost 2 bases, the J end lost 0 bases, and 10 bases lay between the germline ends. Clones were read by immunoSEQ multiplex PCR, and TCRdb kept only the in-frame ones, dropping some. Of about 180,000 clones listed, around 89% were seen once; the top ten hold 3.5% to 4.5%. The data originate from a study of T cell responses to AZD1222 COVID-19 vaccine. Study-wide points: Clonal diversity was possibly underestimated, and the donors were mostly white British, with more females.

This chain connects TRBV6-5 to TRBJ2-5; no firm D call. This clonotype was obtained from an adult who received the MenACWY meningococcal vaccine as a control. The sample in question was peripheral blood, obtained 28 days after the second dose of the MenACWY control vaccine. CDR3 region: CASSYSNSYQETQYF. CDR3 nucleotide sequence: TGTGCCAGCAGTTACAGCAACTCGTACCAAGAGACCCAGTACTTC.